These 24 T cell receptor beta chains share one sample of origin, sequenced in a study of blood T cells in healthy people across ages. With a J-beta primer mix and a sample-barcoded 5' primer, a second PCR ran roughly 6 to 11 cycles. MiXCR, applied by TCRdb to the 5' RACE reads, yields one record per CDR3 protein. The sample lists about 1,500,000 distinct CDR3 sequences; 28% were seen once. The sequencing sample was made of blood. The receptors stem from a woman between 25 and 40 years old in good health.

V is TRBV6-6 and J is TRBJ1-5; 8 bases align to TRBD1. Germline CDR1 reads MNHNY; CDR2 reads SVGAGI (reference sequence). There are 14 residues in the CDR3. Unmatched junction bases numbered 4, after V lost 2 bases and J lost 7 bases. The CDR3 nucleotides read TGTGCCAGCAGTTACCCACAGGGGGGCCAGCCCCAGCATTTT. Its translation: CASSYPQGGQPQHF.

The table lists this clonotype with a few counts. The chain links TRBV7-2 to TRBJ1-1; 7 bases align to TRBD1. V lost 2 bases, J lost 5 bases, and 11 bases stayed unmatched. Germline-derived CDR1 and CDR2 are SGHTA and FQGNSA. The CDR3 contains 16 residues. CDR3 DNA: TGTGCCAGCAGCTTAAGTATCTCGGGCAGGGGGACTGAAGCTTTCTTT. Translation: CASSLSISGRGTEAFF.

This clonotype was detected only a few times. This chain connects TRBV2 to TRBJ1-2, with 7 bases aligning to TRBD1. Trimming removed 5 bases from V and 7 bases from J; junction bases left unmatched: 10. The germline CDR1 and CDR2 sequences are SNHLY and FYNNEI. The CDR3 has 14 amino acids. CDR3 residues: CASSQLRDSFGYTF. Here the CDR3 DNA reads TGTGCCAGCAGTCAACTCCGGGACAGTTTTGGCTACACCTTC.

This clonotype was seen only a few times. The chain combines TRBV20-1 with TRBJ1-4, with TRBD1 as a possible D gene (5 bases). V gave up 3 bases and J gave up 4 bases, with 15 bases separating them. The CDR3 sequence is 15 residues long. Germline V gives CDR1 DFQATT, CDR2 SNEGSKA (reference sequence). The CDR3 sequence: CSASPRRGNNEKLFF. Here the CDR3 DNA reads TGCAGTGCTAGCCCGAGGAGGGGAAATAATGAAAAACTGTTTTTT.

Worth noting for this clonotype: At one of its ends the junction is not consistent with the germline gene, which may arise from a read error. This sequence joins TRBV12-3 or TRBV12-4 and TRBJ2-3; 7 bases line up with TRBD2. This CDR3 contains 14 residues. This chain's CDR3 is CASSFGGRPDAQYF. DNA of the CDR3: TGTGCCAGCAGTTTTGGCGGGAGACCAGATGCGCAGTATTTT.

This chain uses TRBV3-1 with TRBJ2-5; 8 positions agree with TRBD2. Germline-derived CDR1 and CDR2 are LGHDT and YNNKEL (reference sequence). This CDR3 is built from 16 residues. Unmatched junction bases numbered 11, after V lost 3 bases and J lost 5 bases. CDR3 amino acids: CASSHVVAGGGETQYF. As DNA, the CDR3 is TGTGCCAGCAGCCATGTGGTCGCGGGGGGCGGTGAGACCCAGTACTTC.

The chain couples TRBV20-1 to TRBJ1-1; tentative D call: TRBD1 (5 bases). Trimming took 5 bases from V and 1 from J, leaving 11 bases between them. This CDR3 region has 13 residues. Per the germline V gene, CDR1 is DFQATT and CDR2 is SNEGSKA (reference sequence). CDR3 residues: CSAGHVTNTEAFF. DNA of the CDR3: TGCAGTGCTGGACATGTAACGAACACTGAAGCTTTCTTT.

This clonotype has more than one count but fewer than ten. V gene TRBV7-9 combines with J gene TRBJ1-5, with a weak D call TRBD1 (6 bases). Germline lookup yields CDR1 SEHNR and CDR2 FQNEAQ (reference sequence). The CDR3 is 15 amino acids. Trimming shortened V by 5 bases and J by 6 bases, and 17 bases separated the two germline ends. This CDR3 reads CASSPPGAVGQPQHF. Here the CDR3 DNA reads TGTGCCAGCAGCCCACCAGGGGCGGTAGGTCAGCCCCAGCATTTT.

V and J are TRBV7-2 and TRBJ2-1, with TRBD1 matching over 10 bases. Unmatched junction bases numbered 9, after V lost 8 bases and J lost 5 bases. Germline-derived CDR1 and CDR2 are SGHTA and FQGNSA. The length of the CDR3 is 15 residues. CDR3 loop: CASGYTGTGDNEQFF. The CDR3 DNA reads TGTGCCAGCGGATATACCGGGACAGGGGACAATGAGCAGTTCTTC.

The chain combines TRBV12-5 with TRBJ2-1; the D gene is possibly TRBD2 (5 bases). Per germline, CDR1 LGHNT and CDR2 FRNRAP. The CDR3 covers 14 residues. The V end lost 5 bases, the J end lost 5 bases, and 13 bases lay between the germline ends. DNA of the CDR3: TGTGCTAGTGGTCTAGAAAACGGGAACAATGAGCAGTTCTTC. Protein: CASGLENGNNEQFF.

The chain is built from TRBV6-2 or TRBV6-3 and TRBJ2-1; D gene ambiguous. CDR1 and CDR2 from the germline V gene are MNHEY and SVGEGT. The V and J ends lost 8 bases and 2 bases respectively, with 25 bases between them. CDR3 length equals 18 residues. The CDR3 DNA sequence: TGTGCCAGCCCCCCTAATTCTCAATGGCGAGCTCCCTACAATGAGCAGTTCTTC. Translated: CASPPNSQWRAPYNEQFF.

This clonotype was seen repeatedly, ten times or more. The chain recombines TRBV2 with TRBJ2-1; 10 bases are shared with TRBD2. CDR3 length: 15 residues. V shed 6 bases and J 6 bases; nucleotides not matched to a gene: 8. Germline CDR1 is SNHLY and CDR2 is FYNNEI. CDR3: CASSVGASGSNEQFF. CDR3 coding DNA: TGTGCCAGCAGCGTCGGGGCTAGCGGGAGCAATGAGCAGTTCTTC.

This clonotype was seen a handful of times. The J gene is TRBJ2-1, the V gene TRBV28; tentatively, D is TRBD2 (6 bases). Germline V gene data show CDR1 as MDHEN and CDR2 as SYDVKM. The V gene lost 8 bases and the J gene lost 4 bases, with 15 bases spanning the gap. The CDR3 extends over 14 amino acids. The CDR3 coding sequence is TGTGCCAGCGGCCGGGGAGGAGGGTACAATGAGCAGTTCTTC. Protein: CASGRGGGYNEQFF.

In this sample, this clonotype turned up a few times. The junction does not match germline at one end; this may be a read error. This rearrangement joins TRBV11-2 to TRBJ1-1; D is possibly TRBD1 (5 bases). Germline lookup yields CDR1 SGHAT and CDR2 FQNNGV. The CDR3 has 17 residues. The CDR3 nucleotides read TGTGCCAGCAGTTTAGCTCTGGAGAGCAGGGAGAACACTGAAGCTTTCTTT. Translation: CASSLALESRENTEAFF.

This clonotype was counted only a few times. Sequence at one end of the junction differs from germline and may be a read error. This chain uses TRBV5-6 with TRBJ1-1, with D uncertain. The CDR3 spans 16 residues. Germline V lookup: CDR1 SGHDT, CDR2 YYEEEE. As DNA, the CDR3 is TGTGCCAGCAGTCCTCTGGAGAGAATTATGAACACTGAGGCTTTCTTT. Its translation: CASSPLERIMNTEAFF. Drawing the rest from reference TRBV5-6 and TRBJ1-1, the complete variable domain is DAGVTQSPTHLIKTRGQQVTLRCSPKSGHDTVSWYQQALGQGPQFIFQYYEEEERQRGNFPDRFSGHQFPNYSSELNVNALLLGDSALYLCASSPLERIMNTEAFFGQGTRLTVV.

The chain couples TRBV5-1 to TRBJ1-4; D not certain. Deletions cut 0 bases from V and 0 bases from J, with 6 bases between. This CDR3 comprises 15 residues. The V gene's germline CDR1 is SGHRS and CDR2 YFSETQ. The CDR3 bases are TGCGCCAGCAGCTTGGAAACTCCAACTAATGAAAAACTGTTTTTT. Protein product: CASSLETPTNEKLFF.

This clonotype was counted only a few times. The chain has TRBV7-6 and TRBJ2-3; TRBD2 matches 9 bases. V shed 5 bases and J 4 bases; nucleotides not matched to a gene: 10. The CDR3 has 16 residues. CDR1 is SGHVS, CDR2 FNYEAQ, per germline. The CDR3 DNA sequence: TGTGCCAGCAGCCCGCTTGGGCGGGAGGGCCCAGATACGCAGTATTTT. Translating it yields CASSPLGREGPDTQYF.

This clonotype was seen ten or more times. The rearrangement joins TRBV2 to TRBJ2-6; perhaps TRBD1 as D (5 bases). This CDR3 is built from 13 residues. From germline, CDR1 is SNHLY and CDR2 FYNNEI. Trimming left V 9 bases short and J 0 bases short, with 6 bases between. In DNA form, the CDR3 reads TGTGCCAGAGGGGTCTCTGGGGCCAACGTCCTGACTTTC. Translated, it gives CARGVSGANVLTF.

This clonotype was observed many times. V is TRBV11-2 and J is TRBJ2-5, with a tentative D call TRBD1 (5 bases). Germline CDR1 reads SGHAT; CDR2 reads FQNNGV. Trimming took 3 bases from V and 8 from J, leaving 13 bases between them. The CDR3 sequence is 13 residues long. CDR3 protein: CASSFGASDTQYF. The CDR3 coding sequence is TGTGCCAGCAGCTTTGGGGCATCCGATACCCAGTACTTC.

This clonotype was seen more than once but under ten times. The chain joins TRBV11-2 to TRBJ1-4; D is perhaps TRBD1 (5 bases). The CDR3 covers 19 residues. In germline, CDR1 is SGHAT, CDR2 FQNNGV. Trimming stripped 4 bases from V and 5 bases from J, with 26 bases between. CDR3 bases: TGTGCCAGCAGCTGGGGCCGGGGGTCTTGGGGCCGCCGGAATGAAAAACTGTTTTTT. The encoded protein is CASSWGRGSWGRRNEKLFF.

Regarding this clonotype: A much larger clonotype is one base distant, so this may be a read error. V and J are TRBV28 and TRBJ2-1; a weak D match, TRBD2 (5 bases). Germline V lookup: CDR1 MDHEN, CDR2 SYDVKM. This CDR3 has 14 amino acids. The CDR3, as DNA: TGTGCCGGCAGTTCACCGCCGGGATACAATGAGCAGTTCTTC. This translates into CAGSSPPGYNEQFF.

At least ten counts were recorded for this clonotype. This chain joins TRBV20-1 and TRBJ2-5; perhaps TRBD1 as D (5 bases). Germline V gives CDR1 DFQATT, CDR2 SNEGSKA (reference sequence). The V gene lost 6 bases and the J gene lost 2 bases, with 16 bases spanning the gap. The CDR3 is 14 amino acids. CDR3 amino acids: CSAKRGHLQETQYF. CDR3 DNA: TGCAGTGCCAAGAGAGGACATCTTCAAGAGACCCAGTACTTC.

This clonotype came up a few times. This chain connects TRBV7-2 to TRBJ2-7, with TRBD2 as a possible D gene (5 bases). CDR3 length: 15 amino acids. Germline-derived CDR1 and CDR2 are SGHTA and FQGNSA. With 5 bases removed from V and 7 bases from J, the gap between germline ends came to 21 bases. The CDR3 DNA reads as TGTGCCAGCAGCCCCGTCTCGGGGTTCACTCAGGAGCAGTACTTC. Protein sequence: CASSPVSGFTQEQYF.

This clonotype appeared once. J is TRBJ2-4 and V is TRBV10-3, with 7 bases that match TRBD1. The junction had 19 bases not matched to a gene; V was cut back by 7 bases and J by 13 bases. This CDR3 has 15 amino acids. Germline CDR1 ENHRY, CDR2 SYGVKD. The CDR3 coding sequence is TGTGCCATCAATGGCCGCACAGGGGTTTTGTACGTGCAGTACTTC. It codes for CAINGRTGVLYVQYF.